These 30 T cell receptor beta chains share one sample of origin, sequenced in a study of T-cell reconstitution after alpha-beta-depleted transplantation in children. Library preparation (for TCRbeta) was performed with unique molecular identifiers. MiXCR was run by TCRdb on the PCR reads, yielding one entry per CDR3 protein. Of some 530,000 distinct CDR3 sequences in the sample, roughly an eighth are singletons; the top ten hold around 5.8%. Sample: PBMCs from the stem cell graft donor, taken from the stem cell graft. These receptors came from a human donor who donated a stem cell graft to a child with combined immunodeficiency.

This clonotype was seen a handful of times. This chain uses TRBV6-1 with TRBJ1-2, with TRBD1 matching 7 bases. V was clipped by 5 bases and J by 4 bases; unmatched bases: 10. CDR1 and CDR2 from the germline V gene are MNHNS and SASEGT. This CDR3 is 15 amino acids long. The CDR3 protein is CASSSGGDSVYGYTF. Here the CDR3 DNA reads TGTGCCAGCAGTAGTGGAGGGGACAGTGTCTATGGCTACACCTTC.

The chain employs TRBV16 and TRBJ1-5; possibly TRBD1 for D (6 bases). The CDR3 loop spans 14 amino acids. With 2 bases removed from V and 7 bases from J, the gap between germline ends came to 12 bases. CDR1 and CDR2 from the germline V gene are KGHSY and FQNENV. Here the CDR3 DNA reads TGTGCCAGCAGCCAAGGCAGGGGCCGGCAGCCCCAGCATTTT. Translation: CASSQGRGRQPQHF.

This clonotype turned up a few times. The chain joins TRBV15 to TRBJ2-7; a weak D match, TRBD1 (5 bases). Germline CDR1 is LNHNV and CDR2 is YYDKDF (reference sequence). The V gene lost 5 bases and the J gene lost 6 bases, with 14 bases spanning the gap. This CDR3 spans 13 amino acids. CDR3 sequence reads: CATSFTRDGEQYF. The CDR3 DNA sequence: TGTGCCACCAGCTTTACCAGGGATGGCGAGCAGTACTTC.

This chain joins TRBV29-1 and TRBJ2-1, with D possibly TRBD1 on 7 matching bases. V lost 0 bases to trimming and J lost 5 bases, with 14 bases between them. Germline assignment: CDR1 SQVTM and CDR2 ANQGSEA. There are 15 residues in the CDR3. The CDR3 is CSVEDQGGTDNEQFF. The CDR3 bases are TGCAGCGTTGAAGATCAAGGCGGGACAGACAATGAGCAGTTCTTC.

This CDR3 reads CSARPGTGLHEQYF. The CDR3 DNA sequence: TGCAGTGCTAGACCCGGGACAGGGTTACACGAGCAGTACTTC. The V gene is TRBV20-1, the J gene TRBJ2-7, with 9 bases lining up with TRBD1. Trimming took 2 bases from V and 5 from J; bases not matched to a gene: 7. CDR1 DFQATT and CDR2 SNEGSKA come from the germline V gene (reference sequence). This CDR3 has 14 residues.

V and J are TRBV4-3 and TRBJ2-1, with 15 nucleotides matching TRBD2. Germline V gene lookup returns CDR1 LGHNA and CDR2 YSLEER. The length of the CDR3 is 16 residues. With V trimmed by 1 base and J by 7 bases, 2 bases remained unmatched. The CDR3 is CASSQGTSGGANEQFF. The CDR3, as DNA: TGCGCCAGCAGCCAAGGGACTAGCGGGGGGGCGAATGAGCAGTTCTTC.

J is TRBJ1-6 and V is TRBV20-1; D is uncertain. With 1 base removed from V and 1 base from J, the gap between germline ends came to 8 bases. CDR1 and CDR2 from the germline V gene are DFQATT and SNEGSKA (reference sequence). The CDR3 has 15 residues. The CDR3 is CSARVRGSYNSPLHF. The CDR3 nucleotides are TGCAGTGCTAGAGTACGAGGTTCCTATAATTCACCCCTCCACTTT.

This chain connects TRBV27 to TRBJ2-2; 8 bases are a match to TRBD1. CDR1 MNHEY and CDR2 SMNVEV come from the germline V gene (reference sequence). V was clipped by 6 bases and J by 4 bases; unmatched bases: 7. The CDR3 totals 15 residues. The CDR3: CASSYRGTTTGELFF. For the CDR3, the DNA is TGTGCCAGCAGCTACAGGGGGACCACCACCGGGGAGCTGTTTTTT.

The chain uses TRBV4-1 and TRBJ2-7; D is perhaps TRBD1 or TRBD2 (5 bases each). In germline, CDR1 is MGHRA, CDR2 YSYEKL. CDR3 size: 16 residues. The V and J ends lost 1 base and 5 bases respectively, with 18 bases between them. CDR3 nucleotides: TGCGCCAGCAGCCAAGCGCCTGGGCAGGGAGTCCACGAGCAGTACTTC. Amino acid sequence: CASSQAPGQGVHEQYF.

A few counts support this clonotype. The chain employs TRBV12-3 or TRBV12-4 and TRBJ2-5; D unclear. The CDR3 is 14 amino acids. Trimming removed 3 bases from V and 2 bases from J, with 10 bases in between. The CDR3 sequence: CASSFSRPQETQYF. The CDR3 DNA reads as TGTGCCAGCAGTTTCTCAAGGCCACAAGAGACCCAGTACTTC.

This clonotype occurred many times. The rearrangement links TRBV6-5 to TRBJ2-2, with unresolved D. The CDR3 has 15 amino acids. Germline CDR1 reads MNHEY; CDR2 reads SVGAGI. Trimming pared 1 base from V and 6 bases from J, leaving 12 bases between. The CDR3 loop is CASSYLNMDAGELFF. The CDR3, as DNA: TGTGCCAGCAGTTACTTAAACATGGACGCCGGGGAGCTGTTTTTT.

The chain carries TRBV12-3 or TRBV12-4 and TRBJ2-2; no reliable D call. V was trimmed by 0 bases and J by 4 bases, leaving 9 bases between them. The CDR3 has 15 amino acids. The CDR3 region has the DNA TGTGCCAGCAGTTTAGCGGGGTTTATCACCGGGGAGCTGTTTTTT. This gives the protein CASSLAGFITGELFF.

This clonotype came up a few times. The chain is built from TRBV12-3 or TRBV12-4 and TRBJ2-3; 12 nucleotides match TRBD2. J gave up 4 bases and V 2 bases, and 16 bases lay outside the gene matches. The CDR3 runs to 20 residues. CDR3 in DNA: TGTGCCAGCAGTTTATTAGGTTGGACTAGCGGGACCGTAGGAGCAGATACGCAGTATTTT. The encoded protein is CASSLLGWTSGTVGADTQYF.

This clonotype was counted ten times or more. The DNA of the CDR3 is TGTGCCATCAGTGATCCCGGACAGGCTAACACAGATACGCAGTATTTT. This translates into CAISDPGQANTDTQYF. The V and J genes are TRBV10-3 and TRBJ2-3, with TRBD1 matching 7 bases. Trimming removed 3 bases from V and 2 bases from J; junction bases left unmatched: 8. The CDR3 has 16 amino acids. The germline gives CDR1 ENHRY, CDR2 SYGVKD.

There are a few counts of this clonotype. CDR3 residues: CSVETGWTSGSRRDTQYF. Written as DNA, the CDR3 is TGCAGCGTTGAAACAGGGTGGACTAGCGGGAGCCGTAGGGATACGCAGTATTTT. The gene calls are TRBV29-1 and TRBJ2-3; 13 bases align to TRBD2. CDR1 SQVTM and CDR2 ANQGSEA come from the germline V gene. The CDR3 spans 18 residues. After removal of 2 bases from V and 6 bases from J, the junction contained 14 bases not matched to a gene.

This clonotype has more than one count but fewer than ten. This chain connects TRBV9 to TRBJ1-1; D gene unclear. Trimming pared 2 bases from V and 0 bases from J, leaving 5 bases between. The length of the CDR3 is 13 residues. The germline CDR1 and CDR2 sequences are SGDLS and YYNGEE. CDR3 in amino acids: CASSVELNTEAFF. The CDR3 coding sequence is TGTGCCAGCAGCGTTGAGTTGAACACTGAAGCTTTCTTT.

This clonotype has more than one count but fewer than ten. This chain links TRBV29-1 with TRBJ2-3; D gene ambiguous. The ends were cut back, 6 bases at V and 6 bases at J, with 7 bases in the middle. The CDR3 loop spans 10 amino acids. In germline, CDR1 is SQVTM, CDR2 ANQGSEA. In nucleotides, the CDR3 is TGCAGCGTCACCAGGGATACGCAGTATTTT. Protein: CSVTRDTQYF.

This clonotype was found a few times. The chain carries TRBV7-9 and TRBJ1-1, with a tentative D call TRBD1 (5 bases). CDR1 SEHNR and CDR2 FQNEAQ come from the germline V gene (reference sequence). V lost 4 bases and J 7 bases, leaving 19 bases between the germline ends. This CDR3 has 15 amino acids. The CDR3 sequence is CASSSQLGTLDEAFF. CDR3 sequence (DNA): TGTGCCAGCAGCTCTCAGTTGGGGACTCTAGATGAAGCTTTCTTT.

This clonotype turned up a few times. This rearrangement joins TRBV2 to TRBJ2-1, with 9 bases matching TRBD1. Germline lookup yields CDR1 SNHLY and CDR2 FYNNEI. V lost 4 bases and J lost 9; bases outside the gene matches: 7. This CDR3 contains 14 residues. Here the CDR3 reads CASSGAGTGIEQFF. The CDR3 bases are TGTGCCAGCAGTGGGGCCGGGACAGGGATTGAGCAGTTCTTC.

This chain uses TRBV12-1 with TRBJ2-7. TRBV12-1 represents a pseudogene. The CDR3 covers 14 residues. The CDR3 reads CASSSWWGPNEQYF. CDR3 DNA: TGTGCCAGCAGCTCTTGGTGGGGCCCCAACGAGCAGTACTTC.

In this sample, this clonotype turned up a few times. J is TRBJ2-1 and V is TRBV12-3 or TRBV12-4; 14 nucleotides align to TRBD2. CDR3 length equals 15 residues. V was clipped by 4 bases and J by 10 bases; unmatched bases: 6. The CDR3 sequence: CASSSGLAGVREQFF. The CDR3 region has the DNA TGTGCCAGCAGTTCGGGACTAGCGGGAGTACGGGAGCAGTTCTTC.

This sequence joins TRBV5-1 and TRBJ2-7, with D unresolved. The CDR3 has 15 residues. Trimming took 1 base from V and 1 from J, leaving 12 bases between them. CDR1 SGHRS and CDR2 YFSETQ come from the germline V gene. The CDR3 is CASSLWAESSYEQYF. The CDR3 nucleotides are TGCGCCAGCAGCTTGTGGGCAGAATCTTCCTACGAGCAGTACTTC. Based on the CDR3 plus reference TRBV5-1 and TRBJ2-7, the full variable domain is KAGVTQTPRYLIKTRGQQVTLSCSPISGHRSVSWYQQTPGQGLQFLFEYFSETQRNKGNFPGRFSGRQFSNSRSEMNVSTLELGDSALYLCASSLWAESSYEQYFGPGTRLTVT.

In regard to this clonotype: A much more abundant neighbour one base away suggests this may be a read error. CDR3 residues: CASSLPSGEPKTRYF. The DNA of the CDR3 is TGTGCCAGCAGTTTACCTAGCGGGGAACCGAAGACCCGGTACTTC. The rearrangement uses TRBV28 and TRBJ2-5; 9 bases fit TRBD2. CDR3 length: 15 amino acids. Germline CDR1 reads MDHEN; CDR2 reads SYDVKM.

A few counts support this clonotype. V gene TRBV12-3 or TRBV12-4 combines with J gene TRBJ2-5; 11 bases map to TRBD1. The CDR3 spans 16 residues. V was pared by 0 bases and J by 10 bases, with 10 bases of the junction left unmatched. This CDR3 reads CASSLAPPGQGGGQYF. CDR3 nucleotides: TGTGCCAGCAGTTTAGCCCCTCCGGGACAGGGGGGGGGCCAGTACTTC.

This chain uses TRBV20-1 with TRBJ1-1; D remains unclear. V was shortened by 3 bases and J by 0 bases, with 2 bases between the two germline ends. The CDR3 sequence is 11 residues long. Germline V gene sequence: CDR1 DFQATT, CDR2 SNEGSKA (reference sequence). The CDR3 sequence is CSARVNTEAFF. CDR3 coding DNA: TGCAGTGCTAGGGTGAACACTGAAGCTTTCTTT.

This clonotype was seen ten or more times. The DNA of the CDR3 is TGTGCCAGCAGATCCCTCCCGGGACTGAGCACAGATACGCAGTATTTT. This codes for CASRSLPGLSTDTQYF. The J gene is TRBJ2-3, the V gene TRBV6-5, with D possibly matching TRBD2 (6 bases). CDR1 is MNHEY and CDR2 is SVGAGI in the germline V gene. The CDR3 is 16 residues long. V shed 6 bases and J shed 0 bases, with 16 bases lying between them.

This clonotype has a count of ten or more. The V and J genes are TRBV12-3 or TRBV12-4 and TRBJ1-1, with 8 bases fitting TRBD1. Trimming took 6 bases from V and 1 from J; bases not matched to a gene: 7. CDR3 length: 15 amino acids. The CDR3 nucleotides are TGTGCCAGCAGACCTAGACAGGGGTGGAACACTGAAGCTTTCTTT. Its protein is CASRPRQGWNTEAFF.

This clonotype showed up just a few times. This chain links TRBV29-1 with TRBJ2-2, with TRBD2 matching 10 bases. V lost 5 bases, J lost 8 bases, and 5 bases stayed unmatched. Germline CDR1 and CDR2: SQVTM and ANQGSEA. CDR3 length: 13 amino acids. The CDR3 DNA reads TGCAGCGTTAGGACTAGCGGACGGGGGGAGCTGTTTTTT. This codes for CSVRTSGRGELFF.

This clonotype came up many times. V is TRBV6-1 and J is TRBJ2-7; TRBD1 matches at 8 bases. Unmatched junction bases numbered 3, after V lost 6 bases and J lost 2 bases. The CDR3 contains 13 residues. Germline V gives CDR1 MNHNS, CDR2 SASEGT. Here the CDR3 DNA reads TGTGCCAGCAGGGGGACAGGAACCTACGAGCAGTACTTC. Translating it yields CASRGTGTYEQYF.

The CDR3 nucleotides are TGTGCCAGCAGCTTAGGACCCTACTCTGGAAACACCATATATTTT. Protein sequence: CASSLGPYSGNTIYF. This rearrangement joins TRBV5-6 to TRBJ1-3; D is unclear. The germline V and J ends were trimmed by 2 bases and 0 bases, with 9 bases remaining between them. This CDR3 is built from 15 residues. Germline V gives CDR1 SGHDT, CDR2 YYEEEE.